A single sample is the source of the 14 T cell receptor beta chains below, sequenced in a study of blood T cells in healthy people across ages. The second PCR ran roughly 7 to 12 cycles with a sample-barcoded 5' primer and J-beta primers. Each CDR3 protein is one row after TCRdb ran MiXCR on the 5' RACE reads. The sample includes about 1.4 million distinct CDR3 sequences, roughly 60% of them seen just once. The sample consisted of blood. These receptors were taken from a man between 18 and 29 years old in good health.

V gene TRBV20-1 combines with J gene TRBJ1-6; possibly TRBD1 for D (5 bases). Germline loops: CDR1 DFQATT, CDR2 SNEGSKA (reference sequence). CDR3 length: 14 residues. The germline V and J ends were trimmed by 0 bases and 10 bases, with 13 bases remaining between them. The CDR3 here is CSARDSGSDSPLHF. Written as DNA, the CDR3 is TGCAGTGCTAGAGATTCAGGGTCGGACTCACCCCTCCACTTT.

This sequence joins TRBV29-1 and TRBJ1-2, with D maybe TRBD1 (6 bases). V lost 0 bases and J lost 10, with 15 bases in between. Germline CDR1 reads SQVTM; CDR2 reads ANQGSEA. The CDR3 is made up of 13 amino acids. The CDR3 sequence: CSVEEAPGQIYTF. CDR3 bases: TGCAGCGTTGAAGAGGCACCGGGACAAATCTACACCTTC. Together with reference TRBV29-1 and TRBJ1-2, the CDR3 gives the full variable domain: SAVISQKPSRDICQRGTSLTIQCQVDSQVTMMFWYRQQPGQSLTLIATANQGSEATYESGFVIDKFPISRPNLTFSTLTVSNMSPEDSSIYLCSVEEAPGQIYTFGSGTRLTVV.

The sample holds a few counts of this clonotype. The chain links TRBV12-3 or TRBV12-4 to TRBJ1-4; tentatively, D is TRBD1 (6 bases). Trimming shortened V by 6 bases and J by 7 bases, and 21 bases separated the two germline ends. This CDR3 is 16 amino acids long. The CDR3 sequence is CASSQGGYRVAEKLFF. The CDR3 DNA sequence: TGTGCCAGCAGCCAAGGAGGTTACAGGGTGGCTGAAAAACTGTTTTTT.

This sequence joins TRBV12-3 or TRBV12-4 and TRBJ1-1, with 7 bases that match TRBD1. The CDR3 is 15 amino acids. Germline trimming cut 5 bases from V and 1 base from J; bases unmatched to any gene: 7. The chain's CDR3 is CASSPGQWENTEAFF. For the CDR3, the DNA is TGTGCCAGCAGTCCGGGACAGTGGGAGAACACTGAAGCTTTCTTT.

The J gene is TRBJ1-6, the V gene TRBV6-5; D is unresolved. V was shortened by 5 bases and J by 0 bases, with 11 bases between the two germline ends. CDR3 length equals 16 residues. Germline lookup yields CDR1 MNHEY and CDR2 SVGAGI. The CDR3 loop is CASSRKQSSYNSPLHF. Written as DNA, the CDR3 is TGTGCCAGCAGTCGTAAACAGAGCTCCTATAATTCACCCCTCCACTTT.

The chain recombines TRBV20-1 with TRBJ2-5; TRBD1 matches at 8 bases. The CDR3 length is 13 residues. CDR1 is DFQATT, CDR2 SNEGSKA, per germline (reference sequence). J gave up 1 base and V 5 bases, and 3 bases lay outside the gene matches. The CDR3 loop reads CSAVDRAQETQYF. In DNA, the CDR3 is TGCAGTGCTGTGGACAGGGCCCAAGAGACCCAGTACTTC.

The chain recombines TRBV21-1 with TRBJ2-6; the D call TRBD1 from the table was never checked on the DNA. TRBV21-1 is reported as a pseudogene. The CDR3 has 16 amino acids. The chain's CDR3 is CASGGTESSGANVLTF. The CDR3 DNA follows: TGTGCCAGCGGGGGGACAGAAAGCTCTGGGGCCAACGTCCTGACTTTC.

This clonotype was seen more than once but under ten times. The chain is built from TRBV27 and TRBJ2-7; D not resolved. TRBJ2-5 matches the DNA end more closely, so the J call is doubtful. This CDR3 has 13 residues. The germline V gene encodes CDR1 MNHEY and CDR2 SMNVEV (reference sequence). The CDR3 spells CASSFTLGETQYF. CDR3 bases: TGTGCCAGCAGTTTTACACTCGGAGAGACCCAGTACTTC.

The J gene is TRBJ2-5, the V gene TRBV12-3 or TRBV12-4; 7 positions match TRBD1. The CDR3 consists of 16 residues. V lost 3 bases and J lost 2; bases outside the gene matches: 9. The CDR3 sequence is CASSFKGPGQQETQYF. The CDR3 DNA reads TGTGCCAGCAGTTTTAAGGGACCGGGACAGCAAGAGACCCAGTACTTC.

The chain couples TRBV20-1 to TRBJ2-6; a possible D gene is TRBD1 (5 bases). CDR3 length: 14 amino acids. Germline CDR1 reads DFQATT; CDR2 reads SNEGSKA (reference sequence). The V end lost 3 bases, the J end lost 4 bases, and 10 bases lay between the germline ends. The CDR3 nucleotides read TGCAGTGCTAGGGGGCCTGGAGGGGCCAACGTCCTGACTTTC. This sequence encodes CSARGPGGANVLTF.

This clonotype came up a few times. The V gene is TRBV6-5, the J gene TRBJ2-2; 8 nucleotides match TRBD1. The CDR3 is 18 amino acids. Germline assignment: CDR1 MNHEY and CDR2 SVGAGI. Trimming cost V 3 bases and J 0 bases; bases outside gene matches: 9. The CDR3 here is CASSYVLKDRANTGELFF. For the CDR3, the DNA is TGTGCCAGCAGTTATGTTCTAAAGGACAGGGCGAACACCGGGGAGCTGTTTTTT.

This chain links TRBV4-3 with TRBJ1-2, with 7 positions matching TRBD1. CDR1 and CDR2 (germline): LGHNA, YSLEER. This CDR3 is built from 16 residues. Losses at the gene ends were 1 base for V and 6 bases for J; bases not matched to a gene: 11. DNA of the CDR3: TGCGCCAGCAGCCAAGCTCTAGCAGGGGGGTCGGATGGCTACACCTTC. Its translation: CASSQALAGGSDGYTF.

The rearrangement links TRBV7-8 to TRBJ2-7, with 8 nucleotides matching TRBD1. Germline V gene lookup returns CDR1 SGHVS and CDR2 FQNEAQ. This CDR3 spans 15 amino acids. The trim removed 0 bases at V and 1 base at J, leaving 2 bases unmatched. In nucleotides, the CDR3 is TGTGCCAGCAGCTTAGCGGGACAGGTGTCCTACGAGCAGTACTTC. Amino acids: CASSLAGQVSYEQYF.

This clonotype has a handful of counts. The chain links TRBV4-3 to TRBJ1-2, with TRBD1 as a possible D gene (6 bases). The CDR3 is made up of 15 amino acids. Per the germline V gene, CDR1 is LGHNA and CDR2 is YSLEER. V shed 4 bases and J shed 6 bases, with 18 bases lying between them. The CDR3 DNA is TGCGCCAGCAGCCCAGTCGGGAGGGGGAGCGATGGCTACACCTTC. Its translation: CASSPVGRGSDGYTF.